This TCR beta chain comes out of a study of T cells in Graves' hyperthyroidism and ophthalmopathy. Turning to the study itself: Peripheral blood was taken when the disease was first diagnosed, before any treatment began. Study conclusions and caveats: For ophthalmopathy, model prediction preceded onset by a median about 6.2 months.

Germline loops: CDR1 SGHTA, CDR2 FQGNSA. This CDR3 contains 16 residues. Trimming shortened V by 4 bases and J by 4 bases, and 18 bases separated the two germline ends. The study left out patients who had uncontrolled infection, other autoimmune disease, pregnancy or lactation. Diagnoses were established using clinical symptoms, serum thyroxine and TRAb, thyroid ultrasound and orbital computed tomography. TCR beta CDR3 regions were amplified from RNA. Primed by the HTBI set, a first-round RT-PCR was run on the TCR CDR3. TCRdb called the multiplex PCR reads again in MiXCR, with one record for every CDR3 protein. This sample has approximately 600,000 distinct CDR3 sequences; about 14% occur once, and the top ten carry less than 6%. Concerning this clonotype: What it recognizes is unknown.

This receptor was taken from a woman under 40 with Graves' hyperthyroidism that later progressed to Graves' ophthalmopathy. This chain joins TRBV7-2 and TRBJ2-3; tentatively, D is TRBD1 (6 bases). Source material: blood. CDR3 amino acids: CASSSPGGGGPDTQYF. The CDR3 DNA sequence: TGTGCCAGCAGCTCGCCTGGCGGTGGGGGCCCAGATACGCAGTATTTT.